The 21 T cell receptor beta chains reported below all come from one sample, sequenced in a study of T cells in Graves' hyperthyroidism and ophthalmopathy. Amplified regions were TCR beta CDR3 sequences from RNA transcripts. During a first-round RT-PCR of the TCR CDR3, the HTBI primer set was used. TCRdb re-analysed the multiplex PCR reads in MiXCR, keeping a single row per CDR3 protein. The data show 360,000 or so distinct CDR3 sequences, approximately 19% seen once. The sample taken for sequencing was blood. These receptors were taken from a young woman with Graves' hyperthyroidism.

This clonotype was seen at least ten times. The chain carries TRBV28 and TRBJ2-3, with 8 positions matching TRBD1. The V and J ends lost 5 bases and 2 bases, in that order; junction bases with no gene match: 3. From germline, CDR1 is MDHEN and CDR2 SYDVKM. The CDR3 is 14 amino acids. The CDR3 spells CASSPTGVTDTQYF. Written as DNA, the CDR3 is TGTGCCAGCAGTCCGACAGGGGTCACAGATACGCAGTATTTT.

This clonotype was detected once. The V and J genes are TRBV12-3 or TRBV12-4 and TRBJ1-5, with D unresolved. This CDR3 has 13 amino acids. Trimming took 5 bases from V and 3 from J, leaving 8 bases between them. Written as DNA, the CDR3 is TGTGCCAGCAGTCCAGATTACAATCAGCCCCAGCATTTT. As protein: CASSPDYNQPQHF.

There are a few counts of this clonotype. This rearrangement joins TRBV6-1 to TRBJ1-2; D unresolved. This CDR3 region has 15 residues. V gave up 3 bases and J gave up 4 bases, with 15 bases separating them. Germline CDR1 reads MNHNS; CDR2 reads SASEGT. The DNA of the CDR3 is TGTGCCAGCAGTGAGGCGGTGTCGGCAGGCTATGGCTACACCTTC. This codes for CASSEAVSAGYGYTF.

The V and J genes are TRBV19 and TRBJ2-7; 10 bases are shared with TRBD1. This CDR3 is 16 amino acids long. The ends lost 4 bases at V and 0 bases at J; junction bases unmatched: 6. Per the germline V gene, CDR1 is LNHDA and CDR2 is SQIVND (reference sequence). The CDR3 DNA follows: TGTGCCAGTAGTACGCCGGGACAGGGGATCTCCTACGAGCAGTACTTC. It is translated as CASSTPGQGISYEQYF.

The CDR3 coding sequence is TGTGCCAGCAGCCCGTCCCATCCCGGACCTGAAGCTTTCTTT. This translates into CASSPSHPGPEAFF. This chain uses TRBV28 with TRBJ1-1; no clear D gene. This CDR3 has 14 residues. Germline V gene lookup returns CDR1 MDHEN and CDR2 SYDVKM. V dropped 6 bases and J dropped 6 bases, with 17 bases sitting between them.

Concerning this clonotype: A junction end diverges from the germline sequence, so it may reflect a read error. V is TRBV12-3 or TRBV12-4 and J is TRBJ1-1; D ambiguous. This CDR3 is built from 14 residues. CDR3 protein: CASSLVLLNNEAFF. The DNA for the CDR3 is TGTGCCAGCAGTTTAGTCCTCTTGAACAATGAAGCTTTCTTT.

This clonotype was picked up many times. The chain recombines TRBV2 with TRBJ1-1; D gene ambiguous. This CDR3 region has 16 residues. Per germline, CDR1 SNHLY and CDR2 FYNNEI. Trimming pared 0 bases from V and 0 bases from J, leaving 11 bases between. CDR3 in amino acids: CASSEAPGIVNTEAFF. CDR3 in DNA: TGTGCCAGCAGTGAAGCTCCGGGTATTGTGAACACTGAAGCTTTCTTT.

This clonotype was seen ten or more times. The chain has TRBV12-3 or TRBV12-4 and TRBJ2-2, with D perhaps matching TRBD2 (5 bases). V lost 1 base, J lost 3 bases, and 12 bases lay in between. The CDR3 is 16 amino acids. CDR3 in amino acids: CASSLVRRRDTGELFF. The CDR3 DNA follows: TGTGCCAGCAGTTTAGTTCGAAGGCGGGACACCGGGGAGCTGTTTTTT.

This clonotype was recorded many times. The chain joins TRBV12-3 or TRBV12-4 to TRBJ2-2; D gene ambiguous. The V gene lost 8 bases and the J gene lost 5 bases, with 9 bases spanning the gap. This CDR3 comprises 12 residues. Written as DNA, the CDR3 is TGTGCCAGCGGCCGAGGTACCGGGGAGCTGTTTTTT. As protein: CASGRGTGELFF.

This chain uses TRBV11-1 with TRBJ1-4; D remains ambiguous. The V and J ends lost 2 bases and 7 bases respectively, with 8 bases between them. The CDR3 runs 13 residues. Germline CDR1 is SGHAT and CDR2 is FQDESV (reference sequence). The CDR3 here is CASSLRVAEKLFF. CDR3 nucleotide sequence: TGTGCCAGCAGCTTAAGGGTGGCTGAAAAACTGTTTTTT.

The table lists this clonotype with many counts. The chain has TRBV20-1 and TRBJ2-5; no reliable D call. V lost 0 bases and J 1 base, leaving 12 bases between the germline ends. Germline V gene data show CDR1 as DFQATT and CDR2 as SNEGSKA (reference sequence). CDR3 size: 15 residues. This CDR3 is CSARDSSGLQETQYF. DNA of the CDR3: TGCAGTGCTAGAGATTCGTCCGGGCTCCAAGAGACCCAGTACTTC.

At least ten counts were recorded for this clonotype. The CDR3 coding sequence is TGTGCCAGCAGCGAAAATGGCAATCAGCCCCAGCATTTT. Its protein product is CASSENGNQPQHF. The chain is built from TRBV12-3 or TRBV12-4 and TRBJ1-5, with D hard to call. This CDR3 is built from 13 residues. V lost 6 bases, J lost 2 bases, and 8 bases lay in between.

This clonotype has a count of ten or more. Its ends do not fully match the called genes, so a read error is possible. This chain links TRBV7-7 with TRBJ2-2; D possibly corresponds to TRBD2 (5 bases). Germline lookup yields CDR1 SSHAT and CDR2 FNYEAQ (reference sequence). The CDR3 totals 14 residues. In DNA, the CDR3 is TGTGCTAGCAGCTTAGAGGGTAACGCCGGGGAGCTGTTTTTT. This codes for CASSLEGNAGELFF.

This clonotype was detected many times. The rearrangement links TRBV12-3 or TRBV12-4 to TRBJ2-7; D uncertain. This CDR3 is built from 14 residues. Trimming left V 6 bases short and J 3 bases short, with 15 bases between. The CDR3 loop is CASRSSAAHYEQYF. The CDR3 DNA reads TGTGCCAGCAGATCCTCGGCAGCCCACTACGAGCAGTACTTC.

This clonotype was counted ten times or more. The rearrangement uses TRBV24-1 and TRBJ1-1; D unclear. This CDR3 is built from 15 residues. CDR1 is KGHDR and CDR2 is SFDVKD in the germline V gene. Trimming took 2 bases from V and 7 from J, leaving 16 bases between them. CDR3 region: CATSDSRRLGVEAFF. The CDR3 nucleotides are TGTGCCACCAGTGATTCCCGGCGATTGGGTGTTGAAGCTTTCTTT.

This clonotype was observed many times. J is TRBJ2-5 and V is TRBV6-1, with TRBD2 matching 8 bases. V was clipped by 6 bases and J by 3 bases; unmatched bases: 9. Per germline, CDR1 MNHNS and CDR2 SASEGT. The CDR3 contains 15 residues. CDR3 DNA: TGTGCCAGCAGCCGATCGTTTAGCGGGGAAGAGACCCAGTACTTC. Residues: CASSRSFSGEETQYF.

In this sample, this clonotype turned up many times. The V call is TRBV4-1, the J call TRBJ1-2; no reliable D call. Germline V gene data show CDR1 as MGHRA and CDR2 as YSYEKL. The ends were cut back, 0 bases at V and 5 bases at J, with 16 bases in the middle. The CDR3 contains 16 residues. The CDR3 sequence is CASSQDWVRELYGYTF. In DNA form, the CDR3 reads TGCGCCAGCAGCCAAGATTGGGTACGAGAACTTTATGGCTACACCTTC.

This clonotype was counted ten times or more. The chain employs TRBV10-1 and TRBJ1-3; D is possibly TRBD1 (5 bases). Trimming shortened V by 4 bases and J by 0 bases, and 13 bases separated the two germline ends. The CDR3 is 16 amino acids. The V gene's germline CDR1 is WNHNN and CDR2 SYGVQD (reference sequence). The CDR3 loop is CASSGSGASSGNTIYF. DNA of the CDR3: TGCGCCAGCAGTGGTTCTGGGGCTTCCTCTGGAAACACCATATATTTT.

Ten or more counts support this clonotype. The chain joins TRBV7-2 to TRBJ2-7; 8 bases are a match to TRBD2. CDR1 and CDR2 (germline): SGHTA, FQGNSA. The V gene end was trimmed by 11 bases and the J gene end by 2 bases; junction bases not matched to a gene: 11. The CDR3 contains 14 residues. The CDR3 DNA reads TGTGCCTCAACCTTGGGCGGGGGGACCTACGAGCAGTACTTC. Its protein product is CASTLGGGTYEQYF.

This clonotype was observed at least ten times. DNA for the CDR3: TGTGCCAGCAGTTACGCCGGACAGGGGGCGCGTCTAGGCTACACCTTC. Translated: CASSYAGQGARLGYTF. The chain combines TRBV6-2 or TRBV6-3 with TRBJ1-2; 11 bases align to TRBD1. The junction had 10 bases not matched to a gene; V was cut back by 2 bases and J by 8 bases. This CDR3 spans 16 amino acids. CDR1 and CDR2 from the germline V gene are MNHEY and SVGEGT.

J is TRBJ1-3 and V is TRBV6-2 or TRBV6-3; 7 nucleotides align to TRBD1. J lost 2 bases, V lost 5 bases, and 3 bases had no gene match. CDR3 length: 14 amino acids. Germline CDR1 is MNHEY and CDR2 is SVGEGT. CDR3 DNA: TGTGCCAGCAGTGCGGGGACAGCTGGAAACACCATATATTTT. Translation: CASSAGTAGNTIYF.